The rows below give T cell receptor beta chains drawn from one sample of a study of T cells in localized non-small cell lung cancer. The repertoire was sequenced with immunoSEQ multiplex PCR; TCRdb's copy has only in-frame clones and lacks some. The sample records 28,000 or so clones, roughly 87% being singletons. The source was peripheral blood, collected before any cancer treatment. These receptors came from a male donor older than 55 with stage I lung adenocarcinoma. Each CDR3 is given with its conserved first and last residue. Fields, in order: V gene, D gene, J gene, CDR3 DNA, CDR3 protein. A D gene is named only where the DNA matches it firmly.

v_call: TRBV7-9
d_call: .
j_call: TRBJ2-7
cdr3_nt: TGTGCCAGCAGCGTCGCCGGGTTACGTAGCTACGAGCAGTACTTC
cdr3_aa: CASSVAGLRSYEQYF

v_call: TRBV14
d_call: .
j_call: TRBJ2-7
cdr3_nt: TGTGCCAGCAGCCAAGTACTAAATCCGGCTCGGGATCGGGAGCAGTACTTC
cdr3_aa: CASSQVLNPARDREQYF

v_call: TRBV7-3
d_call: TRBD2
j_call: TRBJ2-5
cdr3_nt: TGTGCCAGCAGCCCGTTAGCGGGGGGTTCGTGGGAGACCCAGTACTTC
cdr3_aa: CASSPLAGGSWETQYF

v_call: TRBV30
d_call: .
j_call: TRBJ2-5
cdr3_nt: TGTGCCTGGAGTATGGGCGGAGTACACCAAGAGACCCAGTACTTC
cdr3_aa: CAWSMGGVHQETQYF

v_call: TRBV30
d_call: .
j_call: TRBJ2-7
cdr3_nt: TGTGCCTGGAGTCAGGGCTCCGAGCAGTACTTC
cdr3_aa: CAWSQGSEQYF